These T cell receptor beta chains were read from a single sample in a study of T cell responses to AZD1222 COVID-19 vaccine. Here immunoSEQ multiplex PCR was the method, and the copy in TCRdb shows in-frame clones only, minus some. The sample holds fewer than 200,000 clones, around nine tenths seen once. The sample was peripheral blood, taken 28 days after the second AZD1222 dose. All receptors come from an adult who received the AZD1222 COVID-19 vaccine. Both conserved end residues are part of each CDR3.

v_call: TRBV5-5; cdr3_length: 15; j_call: TRBJ2-6; cdr3_aa: CASSLDGGGANVLTF
v_call: TRBV2; cdr3_length: 11; j_call: TRBJ1-2; cdr3_aa: CASSVDGGYTF
v_call: TRBV7-2; cdr3_length: 17; j_call: TRBJ1-3; cdr3_aa: CASSLVGTGGSGNTIYF
v_call: TRBV5-1; cdr3_length: 21; j_call: TRBJ2-4; cdr3_aa: CASSFSKFLAGALCGKNIQYF
v_call: TRBV7-8; cdr3_length: 14; j_call: TRBJ1-2; cdr3_aa: CASSPGTGHYGYTF
v_call: TRBV19; cdr3_length: 15; j_call: TRBJ1-1; cdr3_aa: CASSKGARMNTEAFF
v_call: TRBV7-7; cdr3_length: 14; j_call: TRBJ2-1; cdr3_aa: CASSFAQGAGEQFF
v_call: TRBV14; cdr3_length: 17; j_call: TRBJ2-6; cdr3_aa: CASSQDAPLTGANVLTF
v_call: TRBV19; cdr3_length: 14; j_call: TRBJ2-4; cdr3_aa: CASSMGQTLNIQYF
v_call: TRBV6-1; cdr3_length: 16; j_call: TRBJ2-2; cdr3_aa: CASSERQGLNTGELFF
v_call: TRBV9; cdr3_length: 15; j_call: TRBJ1-2; cdr3_aa: CASSALGQSGYGYTF
v_call: TRBV13; cdr3_length: 19; j_call: TRBJ1-1; cdr3_aa: CASSQRGGTVSSEVPEAFF
v_call: TRBV20-1; cdr3_length: 12; j_call: TRBJ1-5; cdr3_aa: CSASLGNQPQHF
v_call: TRBV5-1; cdr3_length: 19; j_call: TRBJ2-7; cdr3_aa: CASSPFGTGVVWDSYEQYF
v_call: TRBV4-3; cdr3_length: 16; j_call: TRBJ1-1; cdr3_aa: CASSPGVSSLNTEAFF
v_call: TRBV9; cdr3_length: 13; j_call: TRBJ1-5; cdr3_aa: CASSVSSNQPQHF
v_call: TRBV7-2; cdr3_length: 14; j_call: TRBJ1-6; cdr3_aa: CASSSDRGNSPLHF
v_call: TRBV5-1; cdr3_length: 15; j_call: TRBJ2-2; cdr3_aa: CASSLIGRDTGELFF
v_call: TRBV13; cdr3_length: 15; j_call: TRBJ2-7; cdr3_aa: CASSLYGGGAYEQYF
v_call: TRBV6-1; cdr3_length: 16; j_call: TRBJ1-5; cdr3_aa: CASSEGQGAPNQPQHF
v_call: TRBV10-3; cdr3_length: 13; j_call: TRBJ2-7; cdr3_aa: CAISGGQPYEQYF
v_call: TRBV10-3; cdr3_length: 14; j_call: TRBJ1-4; cdr3_aa: CAISAGSGNEKLFF
v_call: TRBV19; cdr3_length: 13; j_call: TRBJ1-1; cdr3_aa: CASSTTVNTEAFF
v_call: TRBV7-3; cdr3_length: 16; j_call: TRBJ2-1; cdr3_aa: CASSMGLAGGKGEQFF
v_call: TRBV9; cdr3_length: 16; j_call: TRBJ1-1; cdr3_aa: CASSVDVGVRNTEAFF
v_call: TRBV12-3/TRBV12-4; cdr3_length: 11; j_call: TRBJ1-2; cdr3_aa: CASRRAYGYTF
v_call: TRBV6-5; cdr3_length: 15; j_call: TRBJ2-5; cdr3_aa: CASMRTSGTQETQYF
v_call: TRBV29-1; cdr3_length: 15; j_call: TRBJ1-6; cdr3_aa: CSVREQGIDNSPLHF
v_call: TRBV6-5; cdr3_length: 13; j_call: TRBJ2-3; cdr3_aa: CASSSGGVDTQYF
v_call: TRBV29-1; cdr3_length: 12; j_call: TRBJ1-2; cdr3_aa: CSVEGPRDGYTF
v_call: TRBV7-9; cdr3_length: 16; j_call: TRBJ1-1; cdr3_aa: CASSPDRAGGSTEAFF
v_call: TRBV6-5; cdr3_length: 12; j_call: TRBJ2-7; cdr3_aa: CASGGSSYEQYF
v_call: TRBV5-4; cdr3_length: 15; j_call: TRBJ2-3; cdr3_aa: CASSPDGGGTDTQYF
v_call: TRBV12-5; cdr3_length: 19; j_call: TRBJ2-4; cdr3_aa: CASGLVASGGAVAKNIQYF
v_call: TRBV2; cdr3_length: 14; j_call: TRBJ1-2; cdr3_aa: CASERDRGLDGYTF
v_call: TRBV6-5; cdr3_length: 15; j_call: TRBJ2-3; cdr3_aa: CASSSLAGVTDTQYF
v_call: TRBV9; cdr3_length: 15; j_call: TRBJ1-2; cdr3_aa: CASSGQDIGNYGYTF
v_call: TRBV7-9; cdr3_length: 12; j_call: TRBJ1-2; cdr3_aa: CASSFNSYGYTF
v_call: TRBV10-3; cdr3_length: 12; j_call: TRBJ2-1; cdr3_aa: CAISGLNNEQFF
v_call: TRBV5-1; cdr3_length: 16; j_call: TRBJ1-1; cdr3_aa: CASSWVGQSGDTEAFF
v_call: TRBV20-1; cdr3_length: 13; j_call: TRBJ2-5; cdr3_aa: CSASDRGGETQYF
v_call: TRBV18; cdr3_length: 14; j_call: TRBJ1-1; cdr3_aa: CASSPLGGNTEAFF
v_call: TRBV19; cdr3_length: 14; j_call: TRBJ2-1; cdr3_aa: CASSNPGSHNEQFF
v_call: TRBV3-1/TRBV3-2; cdr3_length: 14; j_call: TRBJ2-3; cdr3_aa: CASSQDLGTDTQYF
v_call: TRBV18; cdr3_length: 14; j_call: TRBJ1-2; cdr3_aa: CASSPLDRIYGYTF
v_call: TRBV24-1; cdr3_length: 17; j_call: TRBJ2-3; cdr3_aa: CATSDPGLAGASDTQYF
v_call: TRBV25-1; cdr3_length: 13; j_call: TRBJ1-1; cdr3_aa: CASRDRANTEAFF